Reported below is one TCR beta chain. The table came from immunoSEQ multiplex PCR; TCRdb's copy has only in-frame clones and leaves some out. The sample includes over 45,000 clones, over 75% of them seen just once. This record belongs to a study of T cell changes during pregnancy in multiple sclerosis. The sequence was collected from a female donor with multiple sclerosis, enrolled in a pregnancy study. The sample here was CD4+ T cells from peripheral blood mononuclear cells, taken in the second trimester of pregnancy.

For the CDR3, the DNA is TGTGCCAGCAGCTCCCGGGTGGACACTGAAGCTTTCTTT. It translates to CASSSRVDTEAFF. V usage is TRBV7-2 and J usage is TRBJ1-1; D is undetermined. CDR3 size: 13 residues. Trimming pared 4 bases from V and 3 bases from J, leaving 9 bases between. Germline V lookup: CDR1 SGHTA, CDR2 FQGNSA.